Presented here are 17 T cell receptor beta chains from one specimen sequenced in a study of blood T cell repertoires in COVID-19. This table comes from immunoSEQ multiplex PCR, and its TCRdb copy is limited to in-frame clones, with some not included. The sample contains roughly 400,000 clones, roughly 86% of which appear only once. The sequenced sample was PBMCs or T cells enriched from blood (not recorded which). These receptors all come from a woman aged 40 to 50 with acute COVID-19.

This chain links TRBV4-1 with TRBJ1-2; D possibly corresponds to TRBD1 (5 bases). V was cut by 1 base and J by 2 bases, with 11 bases left in between. Germline V gives CDR1 MGHRA, CDR2 YSYEKL. The CDR3 runs 15 residues. CDR3 protein: CASSQGFGGNYGYTF. The CDR3 region has the DNA TGCGCCAGCAGCCAAGGTTTCGGGGGAAACTATGGCTACACCTTC.

This chain uses TRBV10-1 with TRBJ1-2; D uncertain. This CDR3 spans 13 amino acids. Germline V gives CDR1 WNHNN, CDR2 SYGVQD (reference sequence). Trimming cost V 6 bases and J 2 bases, with 10 bases left between them. The CDR3 DNA reads as TGCGCCAGCAGCCTAAACCTAAACTATGGCTACACCTTC. Its translation: CASSLNLNYGYTF.

The chain carries TRBV10-3 and TRBJ1-2, with D possibly matching TRBD1 (6 bases). Trimming took 0 bases from V and 3 from J, leaving 14 bases between them. The CDR3 is made up of 16 amino acids. CDR1 and CDR2 (germline): ENHRY, SYGVKD. For the CDR3, the DNA is TGTGCCATCAGTGAGTCCACAGGGCAGGTGGACTATGGCTACACCTTC. As protein: CAISESTGQVDYGYTF.

This chain uses TRBV10-1 with TRBJ2-2; 7 bases match TRBD1. V gave up 0 bases and J gave up 5 bases; unmatched junction bases: 9. The CDR3 is 17 residues long. Germline CDR1 and CDR2: WNHNN and SYGVQD (reference sequence). The CDR3 region is CASSESGGRAKTGELFF. The CDR3 nucleotides read TGCGCCAGCAGTGAGTCAGGGGGCAGGGCTAAAACCGGGGAGCTGTTTTTT.

A few counts support this clone. The chain uses TRBV5-1 and TRBJ1-2; the D gene is possibly TRBD1 (6 bases). This CDR3 has 13 amino acids. Germline CDR1 reads SGHRS; CDR2 reads YFSETQ. Trimming removed 1 base at V and 8 bases at J, with 12 bases between. The CDR3 is CASSLSGEIGYTF. In nucleotides, the CDR3 is TGCGCCAGCAGCTTGTCAGGGGAAATAGGCTACACCTTC.

The rearrangement joins TRBV19 to TRBJ2-5; maybe TRBD2 (6 bases). This CDR3 is 15 amino acids long. Germline values: CDR1 LNHDA, CDR2 SQIVND (reference sequence). Trimming stripped 3 bases from V and 4 bases from J, with 15 bases between. Written as DNA, the CDR3 is TGTGCCAGTAGTATTGCCCGAGCGGGTGCAGAGACCCAGTACTTC. As protein: CASSIARAGAETQYF. Full variable domain (rest looked up from reference TRBV19 and TRBJ2-5): DGGITQSPKYLFRKEGQNVTLSCEQNLNHDAMYWYRQDPGQGLRLIYYSQIVNDFQKGDIAEGYSVSREKKESFPLTVTSAQKNPTAFYLCASSIARAGAETQYFGPGTRLLVL.

In its sample, this clone was seen once. This chain uses TRBV5-1 with TRBJ2-1, with 9 bases lining up with TRBD2. Trimming removed 1 base from V and 6 bases from J; junction bases left unmatched: 5. The germline V gene encodes CDR1 SGHRS and CDR2 YFSETQ. The CDR3 is made up of 15 amino acids. CDR3 region: CASSLSPSGVNEQFF. The CDR3, as DNA: TGCGCCAGCAGCTTGTCGCCTAGCGGGGTCAATGAGCAGTTCTTC.

The V and J genes are TRBV19 and TRBJ2-3, with D perhaps matching TRBD2 (6 bases). The CDR3 totals 16 residues. Per germline, CDR1 LNHDA and CDR2 SQIVND (reference sequence). V lost 1 base and J 3 bases, leaving 14 bases between the germline ends. The CDR3 sequence is CASSIAMGGRTDTQYF. CDR3 in DNA: TGTGCCAGTAGTATAGCCATGGGGGGACGAACAGATACGCAGTATTTT.

To note about this clone: The same CDR3 also results from other DNA sequences found in this sample. The V gene is TRBV18, the J gene TRBJ2-5; possibly TRBD1 for D (5 bases). The CDR3 consists of 13 residues. Per germline, CDR1 KGHSH and CDR2 LQKENI. V gave up 3 bases and J gave up 5 bases, with 10 bases separating them. The CDR3 region is CASSPGRAETQYF. DNA for the CDR3: TGTGCCAGCTCACCGGGCAGGGCCGAGACCCAGTACTTC.

The CDR3 DNA follows: TGTGCCAGCAGCAGAGGACAGGGGGCCGCGGTTACCACCAATGAGCAGTTCTTC. This sequence encodes CASSRGQGAAVTTNEQFF. This chain joins TRBV11-3 and TRBJ2-1; 11 nucleotides agree with TRBD1. V shed 5 bases and J 6 bases; nucleotides not matched to a gene: 15. CDR1 is SGHNT and CDR2 is YENEEA in the germline V gene. This CDR3 comprises 18 residues.

V usage is TRBV5-5 and J usage is TRBJ2-5; D is uncertain. Germline CDR1 SGHKS, CDR2 YYEKEE (reference sequence). The CDR3 length is 15 residues. V was pared by 4 bases and J by 5 bases, with 18 bases between. The CDR3 sequence is CASSGTPHATETQYF. The DNA of the CDR3 is TGTGCCAGCAGCGGCACCCCACACGCCACGGAGACCCAGTACTTC.

This sequence joins TRBV7-2 and TRBJ1-2, with 7 bases lining up with TRBD1. V dropped 5 bases and J dropped 1; count of bases not matched to a gene: 7. In germline, CDR1 is SGHTA, CDR2 FQGNSA. The CDR3 totals 15 residues. The DNA for the CDR3 is TGTGCCAGCAGCCTACAGGGGTCCTATAACTATGGCTACACCTTC. This encodes CASSLQGSYNYGYTF.

This clone was recorded once. The CDR3 nucleotides are TGTGCCAGCAGTGAATATGGGGACATCTCTGGAAACACCATATATTTT. It encodes CASSEYGDISGNTIYF. The chain uses TRBV25-1 and TRBJ1-3; perhaps TRBD1 as D (6 bases). The CDR3 contains 16 residues. Germline CDR1 reads MGHDK; CDR2 reads SYGVNS. The ends were cut back, 0 bases at V and 0 bases at J, with 9 bases in the middle.

J is TRBJ2-7 and V is TRBV3-1 (or the pseudogene TRBV3-2); maybe TRBD1 (5 bases). Deletions cut 0 bases from V and 4 bases from J, with 10 bases between. Germline assignment: CDR1 LGHDT and CDR2 YNNKEL (reference sequence). The length of the CDR3 is 14 residues. CDR3 DNA sequence: TGTGCCAGCAGCCAAGAAGACAGAGAGTACGAGCAGTACTTC. This translates into CASSQEDREYEQYF.

The J gene is TRBJ1-1, the V gene TRBV2, with D perhaps matching TRBD1 (5 bases). Per germline, CDR1 SNHLY and CDR2 FYNNEI. Trimming removed 2 bases from V and 5 bases from J, with 6 bases in between. The CDR3 is 12 amino acids. CDR3 coding DNA: TGTGCCAGCAGTGAACGGGGGACTGAAGCTTTCTTT. Encoded protein: CASSERGTEAFF.

The chain employs TRBV7-9 and TRBJ2-5; the match to TRBD2 covers 14 bases. The germline gives CDR1 SEHNR, CDR2 FQNEAQ (reference sequence). V was pared by 4 bases and J by 6 bases, with 16 bases of the junction left unmatched. This CDR3 spans 19 amino acids. CDR3 in DNA: TGTGCCAGCAGCTACGGACTAGCGGGGGGTCCCTCGGATCCGAAGACCCAGTACTTC. Its protein product is CASSYGLAGGPSDPKTQYF.

J is TRBJ1-4 and V is TRBV7-6; D remains unclear. Deletions cut 6 bases from V and 1 base from J, with 12 bases between. Germline-derived CDR1 and CDR2 are SGHVS and FNYEAQ. This CDR3 is 15 amino acids long. The CDR3 protein is CASRLGPGTNEKLFF. The CDR3 DNA reads TGTGCCAGCAGACTAGGTCCGGGAACTAATGAAAAACTGTTTTTT.